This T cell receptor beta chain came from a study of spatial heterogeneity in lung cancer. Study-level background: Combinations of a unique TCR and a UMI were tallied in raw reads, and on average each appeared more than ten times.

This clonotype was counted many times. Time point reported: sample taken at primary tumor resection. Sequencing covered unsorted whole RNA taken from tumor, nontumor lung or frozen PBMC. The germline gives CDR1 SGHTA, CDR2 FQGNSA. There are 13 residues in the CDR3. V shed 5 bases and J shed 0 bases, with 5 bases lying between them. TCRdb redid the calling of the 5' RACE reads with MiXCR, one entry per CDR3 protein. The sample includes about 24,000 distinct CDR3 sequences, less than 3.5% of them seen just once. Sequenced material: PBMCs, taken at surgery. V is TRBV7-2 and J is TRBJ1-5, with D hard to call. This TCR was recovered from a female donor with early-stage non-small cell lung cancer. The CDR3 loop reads CASSPNSNQPQHF. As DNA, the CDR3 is TGTGCCAGCAGCCCTAATAGCAATCAGCCCCAGCATTTT.